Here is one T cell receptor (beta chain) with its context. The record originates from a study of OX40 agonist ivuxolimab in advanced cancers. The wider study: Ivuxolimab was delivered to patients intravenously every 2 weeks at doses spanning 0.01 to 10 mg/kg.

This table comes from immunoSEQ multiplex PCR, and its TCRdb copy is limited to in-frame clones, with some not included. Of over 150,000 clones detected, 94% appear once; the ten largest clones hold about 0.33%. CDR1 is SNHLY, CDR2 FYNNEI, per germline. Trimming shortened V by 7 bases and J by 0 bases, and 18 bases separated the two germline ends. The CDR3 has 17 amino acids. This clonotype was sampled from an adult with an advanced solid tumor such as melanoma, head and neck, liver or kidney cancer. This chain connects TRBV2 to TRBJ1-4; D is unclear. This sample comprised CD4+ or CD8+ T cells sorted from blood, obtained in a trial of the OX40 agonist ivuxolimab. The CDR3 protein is CASTRTSWSATNEKLFF. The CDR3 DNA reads TGTGCCAGCACCAGAACCTCCTGGTCTGCAACTAATGAAAAACTGTTTTTT.